This T cell receptor (beta chain) is from a study of identical twins. There are many counts of this clonotype. TCRdb itself ran the 5' RACE reads through MiXCR, one entry per CDR3 protein. This table holds 150,000 or so distinct CDR3 sequences, roughly 3.5% found once. V lost 3 bases, J lost 4 bases, and 4 bases stayed unmatched. Germline V lookup: CDR1 DFQATT, CDR2 SNEGSKA (reference sequence). The CDR3 is 13 amino acids. The sample consisted of memory T cells sorted from blood. The origin of this receptor is a man aged 18 to 29 in good health. This chain joins TRBV20-1 and TRBJ1-2, with 8 bases lining up with TRBD1. The CDR3 DNA sequence: TGCAGTGCTAGGACAGGGGAAATCTATGGCTACACCTTC. Amino acid sequence: CSARTGEIYGYTF.